This record covers a single T cell receptor (beta chain). Its antigen is not identified. Receiving focal radiation plus CTLA-4 blockade with ipilimumab were patients who had chemo-refractory metastatic non-small-cell lung cancer. The entry originates in a study of radiotherapy plus CTLA-4 blockade in lung cancer. The CDR3 totals 16 residues. The V gene end was trimmed by 5 bases and the J gene end by 5 bases; junction bases not matched to a gene: 10. Germline V gene data show CDR1 as MDHEN and CDR2 as SYDVKM. Generated by immunoSEQ multiplex PCR, the TCRdb table keeps only in-frame clones and is missing some. The repertoire holds roughly 14,000 clones, with 70% to 90% as singletons. Regarding the study as a whole: Best predicting response, reportedly, were early blood T cell clone dynamics, with interferon-beta. Clones of tumor-derived TCRs expanded in blood after radiotherapy plus ipilimumab.

This receptor was obtained from a human donor with non-small cell lung cancer that progressed on radiotherapy plus ipilimumab. Some clones in this sample may be carry-over from other donors' samples. The sample in question was peripheral blood, obtained from a patient treated with radiotherapy plus ipilimumab. This chain connects TRBV28 to TRBJ1-4; 8 bases agree with TRBD1. CDR3 in amino acids: CASSPTRGQGNEKLFF. CDR3 DNA: TGTGCCAGCAGTCCGACCCGCGGACAGGGCAATGAAAAACTGTTTTTT.